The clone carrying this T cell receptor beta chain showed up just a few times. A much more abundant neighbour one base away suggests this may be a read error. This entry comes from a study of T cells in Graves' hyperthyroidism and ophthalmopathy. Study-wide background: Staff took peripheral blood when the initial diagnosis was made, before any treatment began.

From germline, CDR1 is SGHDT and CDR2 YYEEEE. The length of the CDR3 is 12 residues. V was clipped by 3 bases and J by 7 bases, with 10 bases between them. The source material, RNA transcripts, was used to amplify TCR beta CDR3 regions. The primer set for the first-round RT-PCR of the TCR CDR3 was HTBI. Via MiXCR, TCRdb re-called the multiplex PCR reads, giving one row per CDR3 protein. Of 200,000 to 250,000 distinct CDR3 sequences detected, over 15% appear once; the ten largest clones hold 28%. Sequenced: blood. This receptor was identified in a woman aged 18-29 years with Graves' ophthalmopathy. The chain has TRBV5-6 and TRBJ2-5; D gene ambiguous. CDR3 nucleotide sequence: TGTGCCAGCAGCTCCCGGCCACGGACCCAGTACTTC. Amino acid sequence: CASSSRPRTQYF.